A single T cell receptor beta chain is shown here with its context. Its specificity is unknown. These data come from a study of T cells in Graves' hyperthyroidism and ophthalmopathy. Points from the study as a whole: Also found in blood were most expanded thyroid clonotypes above 0.001. Stable hyperthyroidism was told apart from ophthalmopathy by a model built on 13 V-J features.

Germline V lookup: CDR1 SNHLY, CDR2 FYNNEI. V was cut by 2 bases and J by 4 bases, with 12 bases left in between. The CDR3 contains 15 residues. The source material, RNA transcripts, was used to amplify TCR beta CDR3 regions. The HTBI set primed first-round TCR CDR3 RT-PCR. MiXCR was run by TCRdb on the multiplex PCR reads, yielding one entry per CDR3 protein. The table records hundreds of thousands of distinct CDR3 sequences, roughly 14% of them present only once. The sequenced sample consisted of blood. The chain links TRBV2 to TRBJ2-4; D gene ambiguous. This TCR was sampled from a man between 18 and 35 years old with Graves' ophthalmopathy. CDR3 residues: CASSESLQIKNIQYF. In nucleotides, the CDR3 is TGTGCCAGCAGTGAAAGTTTGCAGATAAAAAACATTCAGTACTTC.